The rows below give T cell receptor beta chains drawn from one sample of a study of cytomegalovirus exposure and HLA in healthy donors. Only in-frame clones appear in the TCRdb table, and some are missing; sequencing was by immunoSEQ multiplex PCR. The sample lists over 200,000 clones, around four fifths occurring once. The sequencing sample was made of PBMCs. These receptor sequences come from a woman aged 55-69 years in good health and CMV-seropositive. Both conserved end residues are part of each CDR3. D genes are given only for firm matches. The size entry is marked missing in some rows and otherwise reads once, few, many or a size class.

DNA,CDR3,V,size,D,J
TGTGCCATCAGTGGGGACAGGACAAGCTTCGAGCAGTACTTC,CAISGDRTSFEQYF,TRBV10-3,NA,TRBD1,TRBJ2-7
TGTGCCAGCTCACCAAGGGGGGGCCCGGTGAACACTGAAGCTTTCTTT,CASSPRGGPVNTEAFF,TRBV18,NA,NA,TRBJ1-1
TGTGCCAGCAGCCCCCGGACAGGGGCAGCTGGAAACACCATATATTTT,CASSPRTGAAGNTIYF,TRBV9,NA,TRBD1,TRBJ1-3
TGTGCCAGCAGTTGGGGACTAGCGTCCTACGAGCAGTACTTC,CASSWGLASYEQYF,TRBV6-5,once,TRBD2,TRBJ2-7
TGCGCCAGCAGCGTTCGGGGGGAATTTAGTGAAAAACTGTTTTTT,CASSVRGEFSEKLFF,TRBV5-1,once,NA,TRBJ1-4
TGTGCCAGCTCACCACTTCAGGGGCATGAAAAACTGTTTTTT,CASSPLQGHEKLFF,TRBV18,NA,NA,TRBJ1-4
TGTGCCTGGAGTCCCGGGACTGAGGAGACCCAGTACTTC,CAWSPGTEETQYF,TRBV30,NA,NA,TRBJ2-5
TGTGCCAGCAGCCAAGTGGGGACTAGCGGGGGGGATGAGCAGTTCTTC,CASSQVGTSGGDEQFF,TRBV4-2,NA,TRBD2,TRBJ2-1
TGTGCCAGCAGTGCAGGGGGCGGCTATGGCTACACCTTC,CASSAGGGYGYTF,TRBV6-1,NA,TRBD1,TRBJ1-2
TGTGCCAGCAGCTTGTCGGGACAGGTCTACAATGAGCAGTTCTTC,CASSLSGQVYNEQFF,TRBV5-5,NA,TRBD1,TRBJ2-1
TGTGCCAGTAGTATAGTTGGATCTTCGGGGATTAACGAGCAGTACTTC,CASSIVGSSGINEQYF,TRBV19,NA,NA,TRBJ2-7
TGTGCCAGCAGCTTGGGGCTAGCGGGGGCCAGCTCCTACGAGCAGTACTTC,CASSLGLAGASSYEQYF,TRBV5-5,NA,TRBD2,TRBJ2-7
TGCGCCAGCCGCTCCGGGACTCCCCCGTACGAGCAGTACTTC,CASRSGTPPYEQYF,TRBV5-1,few,NA,TRBJ2-7
TGTGCCAGCAGTGAAACCTCAGAGGGTCAGCCCCAGCATTTT,CASSETSEGQPQHF,TRBV6-1,NA,NA,TRBJ1-5
TGCGCCAGCAGTGACCAGGGAAGAAACACCATATATTTT,CASSDQGRNTIYF,TRBV10-1,NA,NA,TRBJ1-3
TGTGCCAGCAGCTTACTCAGGGCCGCTGGAAACACCATATATTTT,CASSLLRAAGNTIYF,TRBV7-2,NA,NA,TRBJ1-3
TGTGCCAGCAGTCAAGTGTGGAGGGTCCCCACCGGGGAGCTGTTTTTT,CASSQVWRVPTGELFF,TRBV27,few,NA,TRBJ2-2
TGTGCCAGTAGTATAGCAGGTTGGTACGAGCAGTACTTC,CASSIAGWYEQYF,TRBV19,NA,NA,TRBJ2-7